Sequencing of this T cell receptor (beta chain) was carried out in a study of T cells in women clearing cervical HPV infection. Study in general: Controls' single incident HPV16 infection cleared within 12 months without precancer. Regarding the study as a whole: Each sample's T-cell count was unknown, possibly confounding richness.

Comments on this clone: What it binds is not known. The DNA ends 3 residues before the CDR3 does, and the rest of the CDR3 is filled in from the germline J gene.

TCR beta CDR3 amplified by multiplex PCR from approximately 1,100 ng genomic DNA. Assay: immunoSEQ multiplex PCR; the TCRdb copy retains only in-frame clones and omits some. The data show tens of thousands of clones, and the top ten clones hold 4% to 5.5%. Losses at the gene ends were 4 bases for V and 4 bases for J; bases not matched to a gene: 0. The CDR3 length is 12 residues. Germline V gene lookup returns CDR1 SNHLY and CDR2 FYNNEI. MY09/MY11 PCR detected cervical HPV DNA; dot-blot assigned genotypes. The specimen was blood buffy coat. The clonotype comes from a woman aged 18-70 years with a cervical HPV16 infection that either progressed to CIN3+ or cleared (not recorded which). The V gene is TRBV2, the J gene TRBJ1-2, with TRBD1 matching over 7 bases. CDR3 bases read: TGTGCCAGCAGTGGACAGGGCTATGGC. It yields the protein CASSGQGYG. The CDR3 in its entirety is CASSGQGYGYTF.